The entry below gives a single T cell receptor beta chain sequence along with its context. Its specificity is not known. This sample is drawn from a study of T-cell reconstitution after alpha-beta-depleted transplantation in children. Findings of the study overall: The study traced high day-60 TCRbeta diversity in some patients to surviving recipient T cells and thymic progenitors. Reports say that about two months after transplant, the alpha-beta T cells came out of several hundred graft clones that had expanded. The main origin of T-cell counts and diversity one year after transplant was newly produced T cells.

Unique molecular identifiers were built into the TCRbeta library. TCRdb analysed the PCR reads with MiXCR anew, one entry per CDR3 protein. The table records 300,000 to 400,000 distinct CDR3 sequences, approximately 23% of them present only once. This CDR3 has 14 residues. V lost 6 bases and J lost 1; bases outside the gene matches: 3. Germline-derived CDR1 and CDR2 are SQVTM and ANQGSEA. This chain connects TRBV29-1 to TRBJ2-5, with 12 nucleotides matching TRBD1. This TCR derives from a male patient between 10 and 17 years old who had a stem cell transplant for acute lymphoblastic leukemia, so the T cells may come from the graft donor. This material consisted of PBMCs, mostly from graft donor cells, taken 180 days after TCRalphabeta/CD19-depleted stem cell transplant. DNA for the CDR3: TGCAGCGTCCGGGACAGGGGGCCCCAAGAGACCCAGTACTTC. Amino acids: CSVRDRGPQETQYF.